This TCR beta chain originates from a study of Graves' ophthalmopathy and Graves' hyperthyroidism. Study as a whole: Untreated patients at initial diagnosis provided peripheral blood.

General study points: Stable hyperthyroidism and ophthalmopathy were told apart by a 13-signature model, which achieved around 88% sensitivity and approximately 81% specificity.

The CDR3 totals 11 residues. Trimming shortened V by 5 bases and J by 3 bases, and 8 bases separated the two germline ends. Germline values: CDR1 DFQATT, CDR2 SNEGSKA (reference sequence). This clonotype was counted at least ten times. What it binds is not known. The authors amplified TCR beta CDR3 regions, and they did so from RNA transcripts for repertoire sequencing. RT-PCR was first run with HTBI primers, then multiplex PCR in a second round. MiXCR was run by TCRdb on the multiplex PCR reads, yielding one entry per CDR3 protein. Among about 640,000 distinct CDR3 sequences listed, roughly 41% were seen once.

This TCR was sampled from an adult man with Graves' ophthalmopathy. Sequencing input: peripheral blood. The chain has TRBV20-1 and TRBJ2-7, with D unresolved. CDR3 sequence: CSAPRGYEQYF. The CDR3 region has the DNA TGCAGTGCTCCACGAGGCTACGAGCAGTACTTC.